This T cell receptor (beta chain) was identified during a study of shared clonotypes between healthy human individuals. Study-wide context: A couple of women and three men aged 18 to 49 made up the donors.

Concerning this clone: Its antigen is currently unknown.

Caucasian adults living in Nashville, Tennessee, provided all samples. The study, taken as a whole, reports: Naive subsets, compared against memory subsets, generally had larger estimated richness values.

The CDR3 sequence is 13 residues long. V lost 3 bases to trimming and J lost 4 bases, with 9 bases between them. CDR1 SGHTA and CDR2 FQGNSA come from the germline V gene. In the study's own analysis: ImmunoSEQ gave junction-only sequences without quality scores, so filtering differed. Clones were sequenced by immunoSEQ multiplex PCR, and TCRdb holds only the in-frame ones, with some missing. V and J calls and clone size come straight from that table; D and trimming were deduced from the DNA. Of roughly 2 million clones listed, 85% to 95% were seen once; the top ten hold about 0.13%. This chain links TRBV7-2 with TRBJ2-5; D gene uncertain. The receptor was isolated from a man aged 18-30 years in good health. Sequencing input: naive CD4+ T cells sorted from blood. Described subset: CD45RA+ positively selected. DNA of the CDR3: TGTGCCAGCAGCTTGGGCAAACGAGAGACCCAGTACTTC. Its translation: CASSLGKRETQYF.